This passage covers 31 T cell receptor beta chains from one sample sequenced in a study of blood T cell repertoires in COVID-19. Some clones are missing from TCRdb's copy, which holds only in-frame ones; the method was immunoSEQ multiplex PCR. Of almost 95,000 clones in the sample, 72% are singletons; the top ten hold roughly 25%. The sample was peripheral blood. The receptors shown here come from an older woman in a cohort sampled during active or convalescent COVID-19.

V usage is TRBV6-5 and J usage is TRBJ2-1; possibly TRBD2 for D (7 bases). V was pared by 2 bases and J by 9 bases, with 17 bases between. The CDR3 has 15 amino acids. From germline, CDR1 is MNHEY and CDR2 SVGAGI. CDR3 coding DNA: TGTGCCAGCAGTTACACATCGGGGGGCGGGGGTGAGCAGTTCTTC. Residues: CASSYTSGGGGEQFF.

V and J are TRBV27 and TRBJ1-2; 7 bases align to TRBD1. The CDR3 contains 14 residues. Per the germline V gene, CDR1 is MNHEY and CDR2 is SMNVEV (reference sequence). V shed 6 bases and J 4 bases; nucleotides not matched to a gene: 8. The CDR3 here is CASRPTGQLYGYTF. The CDR3 bases are TGTGCCAGCAGGCCGACGGGACAGCTCTATGGCTACACCTTC.

The CDR3 loop reads CASSVASNSPLHF. CDR3 DNA: TGTGCCAGCAGCGTAGCCTCGAATTCACCCCTCCACTTT. This chain joins TRBV9 and TRBJ1-6; no firm D call. The germline V gene has CDR1 SGDLS and CDR2 YYNGEE. V gave up 0 bases and J gave up 7 bases, with 5 bases separating them. The CDR3 loop spans 13 amino acids.

V is TRBV10-1 and J is TRBJ1-2; tentatively, D is TRBD1 (6 bases). The CDR3 is 13 amino acids. Trimming stripped 0 bases from V and 8 bases from J, with 10 bases between. Germline CDR1 WNHNN, CDR2 SYGVQD (reference sequence). The DNA of the CDR3 is TGCGCCAGCAGTGAGTCAAAGGGGGTCGGCTACACCTTC. Amino acids: CASSESKGVGYTF.

The chain uses TRBV6-2 or TRBV6-3 and TRBJ2-3, with 7 bases aligning to TRBD1. Per the germline V gene, CDR1 is MNHEY and CDR2 is SVGEGT. V trimming: 1 base; J trimming: 1 base; junction bases outside the gene matches: 2. There are 15 residues in the CDR3. The CDR3 DNA is TGTGCCAGCAGTTACTTCGGACAGGGCACAGATACGCAGTATTTT. This translates into CASSYFGQGTDTQYF.

The genes are TRBV2 and TRBJ2-5, with D perhaps TRBD2 (6 bases). Germline V gene data show CDR1 as SNHLY and CDR2 as FYNNEI. Deletions cut 6 bases from V and 0 bases from J, with 14 bases between. This CDR3 comprises 15 residues. CDR3 residues: CASRPGGAYQETQYF. DNA of the CDR3: TGTGCCAGCAGGCCCGGGGGAGCGTACCAAGAGACCCAGTACTTC.

The chain joins TRBV5-4 to TRBJ2-3, with TRBD1 matching 7 bases. V shed 4 bases and J 4 bases; nucleotides not matched to a gene: 12. Looked up from germline, CDR1 is SGHNT and CDR2 is YYREEE (reference sequence). The CDR3 is 16 amino acids. This CDR3 is CASSPGTVQGADTQYF. The CDR3 bases are TGTGCCAGCAGCCCTGGGACAGTTCAAGGCGCAGATACGCAGTATTTT.

The rearrangement uses TRBV11-3 and TRBJ1-4; D call uncertain. Trimming pared 1 base from V and 0 bases from J, leaving 9 bases between. The CDR3 loop spans 16 amino acids. CDR1 is SGHNT and CDR2 is YENEEA in the germline V gene. Here the CDR3 reads CASSLGSTATNEKLFF. CDR3 bases: TGTGCCAGCAGCTTAGGCAGCACAGCAACTAATGAAAAACTGTTTTTT. The whole variable domain, filled in from reference TRBV11-3 and TRBJ1-4, reads EAGVVQSPRYKIIEKKQPVAFWCNPISGHNTLYWYLQNLGQGPELLIRYENEEAVDDSQLPKDRFSAERLKGVDSTLKIQPAELGDSAVYLCASSLGSTATNEKLFFGSGTQLSVL.

This CDR3 is CASGRLAGSTDTQYF. DNA for the CDR3: TGTGCCAGTGGCCGACTAGCGGGGTCCACAGATACGCAGTATTTT. This chain joins TRBV19 and TRBJ2-3; 11 nucleotides match TRBD2. This CDR3 is built from 15 residues. J was trimmed by 2 bases and V by 8 bases; bases with no gene match: 6. The germline gives CDR1 LNHDA, CDR2 SQIVND (reference sequence).

This chain joins TRBV6-2 or TRBV6-3 and TRBJ1-3, with D unresolved. The germline CDR1 and CDR2 sequences are MNHEY and SVGEGT. The CDR3 spans 16 residues. Trimming pared 0 bases from V and 0 bases from J, leaving 9 bases between. This chain's CDR3 is CASSYSGDLSGNTIYF. The CDR3 DNA follows: TGTGCCAGCAGTTACTCGGGAGATCTCTCTGGAAACACCATATATTTT.

This sequence joins TRBV18 and TRBJ1-6; 7 nucleotides agree with TRBD1. Germline V gene data show CDR1 as KGHSH and CDR2 as LQKENI. The CDR3 consists of 17 residues. The V and J ends lost 3 bases and 0 bases, in that order; junction bases with no gene match: 5. CDR3 sequence (DNA): TGTGCCAGCTCACCTCTGGACAGGAGCTCCTATAATTCACCCCTCCACTTT. Translated, it gives CASSPLDRSSYNSPLHF.

The chain couples TRBV27 to TRBJ2-7; 9 bases match TRBD1. CDR1 MNHEY and CDR2 SMNVEV come from the germline V gene (reference sequence). This CDR3 comprises 14 residues. Losses at the gene ends were 6 bases for V and 4 bases for J; bases not matched to a gene: 7. The CDR3 DNA reads as TGTGCCAGCAGGGGGACAGGGAGTCCGTACGAGCAGTACTTC. This gives the protein CASRGTGSPYEQYF.

The CDR3 DNA follows: TGCGCCAGCAGAGCAGGGCCGGATTCACCCCTCCACTTT. This codes for CASRAGPDSPLHF. The gene calls are TRBV10-1 and TRBJ1-6; perhaps TRBD1 as D (5 bases). V was shortened by 6 bases and J by 8 bases, with 11 bases between the two germline ends. In germline, CDR1 is WNHNN, CDR2 SYGVQD (reference sequence). This CDR3 region has 13 residues.

V usage is TRBV7-6 and J usage is TRBJ2-7; unclear D gene. Germline V CDR1 and CDR2: SGHVS, FNYEAQ. The CDR3 loop spans 15 amino acids. V was shortened by 1 base and J by 1 base, with 11 bases between the two germline ends. The CDR3 DNA is TGTGCCAGCAGCTTAGGGGCAGTGAGATCCTACGAGCAGTACTTC. The encoded protein is CASSLGAVRSYEQYF.

The rearrangement uses TRBV5-8 and TRBJ2-3; D ambiguous. V dropped 4 bases and J dropped 1 base, with 19 bases sitting between them. Per the germline V gene, CDR1 is SGHTS and CDR2 is YDEGEE. CDR3 length equals 17 residues. CDR3 region: CASSSVFRDRGTDTQYF. In DNA form, the CDR3 reads TGTGCCAGCAGCAGCGTCTTTCGAGATAGAGGCACAGATACGCAGTATTTT.

The chain uses TRBV5-4 and TRBJ2-7; 9 bases line up with TRBD2. V was clipped by 4 bases and J by 3 bases; unmatched bases: 5. Germline loops: CDR1 SGHNT, CDR2 YYREEE (reference sequence). CDR3 size: 14 residues. CDR3: CASSRGLAYYEQYF. The CDR3 DNA follows: TGTGCCAGCAGCAGGGGACTAGCCTACTACGAGCAGTACTTC.

This chain connects TRBV19 to TRBJ2-5; 10 bases align to TRBD1. The CDR3 is made up of 17 amino acids. The V gene's germline CDR1 is LNHDA and CDR2 SQIVND (reference sequence). V gave up 3 bases and J gave up 8 bases; unmatched junction bases: 15. CDR3 in DNA: TGTGCCAGTAGTATCGCGGCCCTGGGACAGGGGAGCTCAACCCAGTACTTC. Encoded protein: CASSIAALGQGSSTQYF.

This clone was detected only once. This sequence joins TRBV4-1 and TRBJ2-5; 8 positions match TRBD1. J lost 6 bases, V lost 0 bases, and 6 bases had no gene match. Per germline, CDR1 MGHRA and CDR2 YSYEKL. The CDR3 is made up of 15 amino acids. This CDR3 is CASSQEDRDKQTQYF. For the CDR3, the DNA is TGCGCCAGCAGCCAAGAGGACAGGGACAAACAGACCCAGTACTTC.

Here the CDR3 reads CASSQDDSLRGETQYF. The CDR3 nucleotides read TGCGCCAGCAGCCAAGATGACTCCCTTAGGGGGGAGACCCAGTACTTC. The V and J genes are TRBV4-3 and TRBJ2-5; D is perhaps TRBD1 (6 bases). This CDR3 contains 16 residues. Germline V CDR1 and CDR2: LGHNA, YSLEER. Trimming left V 0 bases short and J 5 bases short, with 16 bases between.

The chain links TRBV27 to TRBJ1-6, with a weak D call TRBD1 (5 bases). The CDR3 is made up of 14 amino acids. Germline assignment: CDR1 MNHEY and CDR2 SMNVEV (reference sequence). V lost 2 bases, J lost 6 bases, and 8 bases lay in between. This CDR3 is CASSLARVNSPLHF. The CDR3 nucleotides are TGTGCCAGCAGTTTAGCCAGGGTTAATTCACCCCTCCACTTT.

In its sample, this clone was seen a few times. The V and J genes are TRBV2 and TRBJ1-1; TRBD1 matches at 7 bases. Looked up from germline, CDR1 is SNHLY and CDR2 is FYNNEI. The CDR3 loop spans 12 amino acids. Germline trimming cut 5 bases from V and 5 bases from J; bases unmatched to any gene: 2. CDR3 in DNA: TGTGCCAGCAGTCCGACAGGGACTGAAGCTTTCTTT. This gives the protein CASSPTGTEAFF.

On this clone: An end of the junction differs from the germline gene, which may be a read error. V usage is TRBV13 and J usage is TRBJ1-4; 9 bases agree with TRBD1. Germline CDR1 reads PRHDT; CDR2 reads FYEKMQ (reference sequence). This CDR3 spans 18 amino acids. In DNA, the CDR3 is TGTCCCAGCAGCACAAACGGGACAGGGCACGACCGGGATGAAAAACTGTTTTTT. It specifies CPSSTNGTGHDRDEKLFF.

This chain uses TRBV7-3 with TRBJ2-3; a weak D match, TRBD2 (5 bases). Trimming removed 5 bases at V and 6 bases at J, with 18 bases between. The CDR3 has 15 amino acids. Germline V gene sequence: CDR1 SGHTA, CDR2 FQGTGA. The CDR3 spells CASSPDGIFRDTQYF. As DNA, the CDR3 is TGTGCCAGCAGCCCGGACGGGATTTTCAGGGATACGCAGTATTTT.

V and J are TRBV27 and TRBJ2-5; TRBD1 matches 7 bases. Trimming took 3 bases from V and 6 from J; bases not matched to a gene: 1. The CDR3 has 12 residues. Per germline, CDR1 MNHEY and CDR2 SMNVEV (reference sequence). The CDR3 here is CASSLTGQTQYF. Here the CDR3 DNA reads TGTGCCAGCAGTTTGACAGGGCAGACCCAGTACTTC.

The chain uses TRBV11-2 and TRBJ2-3, with TRBD2 matching 9 bases. The V gene end was trimmed by 2 bases and the J gene end by 1 base; junction bases not matched to a gene: 4. CDR1 is SGHAT, CDR2 FQNNGV, per germline. CDR3 size: 16 residues. CDR3 region: CASSLRASGGTDTQYF. The CDR3 DNA reads as TGTGCCAGCAGCTTAAGAGCTAGCGGGGGCACAGATACGCAGTATTTT.

This clone came up once. The J gene is TRBJ2-3, the V gene TRBV4-2, with 7 nucleotides matching TRBD1. V lost 1 base to trimming and J lost 0 bases; unmatched junction nucleotides: 4. The CDR3 has 16 amino acids. CDR1 and CDR2 from the germline V gene are LGHNA and YNFKEQ. CDR3 loop: CASSQGQGTSTDTQYF. In DNA, the CDR3 is TGTGCCAGCAGCCAAGGACAGGGAACTAGCACAGATACGCAGTATTTT.

This chain links TRBV28 with TRBJ2-1; 8 nucleotides align to TRBD2. Germline V lookup: CDR1 MDHEN, CDR2 SYDVKM. V was pared by 3 bases and J by 4 bases, with 23 bases of the junction left unmatched. The CDR3 is 21 residues long. The DNA for the CDR3 is TGTGCCAGCAGTTTGAGGCCCGGGAGCCCCGAACGGGGGGGAGCTTACAATGAGCAGTTCTTC. As protein: CASSLRPGSPERGGAYNEQFF.

This sequence joins TRBV2 and TRBJ1-6; possibly TRBD1 for D (5 bases). V was pared by 7 bases and J by 7 bases, with 14 bases between. This CDR3 has 14 amino acids. Germline V gene data show CDR1 as SNHLY and CDR2 as FYNNEI. In nucleotides, the CDR3 is TGTGCCAGCATTTATGGGGGAGGGAATTCACCCCTCCACTTT. Translation: CASIYGGGNSPLHF. The whole variable domain, remainder taken from reference TRBV2 and TRBJ1-6, is EPEVTQTPSHQVTQMGQEVILRCVPISNHLYFYWYRQILGQKVEFLVSFYNNEISEKSEIFDDQFSVERPDGSNFTLKIRSTKLEDSAMYFCASIYGGGNSPLHFGNGTRLTVT.

The gene calls are TRBV18 and TRBJ2-5; D perhaps matches TRBD2 (6 bases). The CDR3 totals 14 residues. V gave up 3 bases and J gave up 5 bases, with 13 bases separating them. Germline V lookup: CDR1 KGHSH, CDR2 LQKENI. The CDR3 loop is CASSPITSGETQYF. The CDR3 region has the DNA TGTGCCAGCTCACCTATTACGAGCGGGGAGACCCAGTACTTC.

This clone was observed once. V usage is TRBV6-2 or TRBV6-3 and J usage is TRBJ1-1; 8 bases fit TRBD1. Germline V lookup: CDR1 MNHEY, CDR2 SVGEGT. The junction had 6 bases not matched to a gene; V was cut back by 5 bases and J by 4 bases. This CDR3 contains 14 residues. CDR3 nucleotides: TGTGCCAGCAGTCCAACAGGGGGTGTCACTGAAGCTTTCTTT. Amino acid sequence: CASSPTGGVTEAFF.

This chain connects TRBV27 to TRBJ2-7; TRBD1 aligns across 10 bases. This CDR3 is 14 amino acids long. Germline lookup yields CDR1 MNHEY and CDR2 SMNVEV (reference sequence). V trimming: 5 bases; J trimming: 1 base; junction bases outside the gene matches: 2. CDR3 nucleotide sequence: TGTGCCAGCAGTACGGACAGGGGGTCCTACGAGCAGTACTTC. This sequence encodes CASSTDRGSYEQYF.